These T cell receptor beta chains were read from a single sample in a study of cytomegalovirus exposure and HLA in healthy donors. Clones were read by immunoSEQ multiplex PCR, and TCRdb kept only the in-frame ones, dropping some. This table has 89,000 or so clones, about 80% appearing once. The sample comprised PBMCs. The receptors derive from a man aged 18 to 29 in good health and CMV-seropositive. Both conserved end residues are part of each CDR3. A D gene is named only where the DNA matches it firmly. Rows give clone size only sometimes, using once, few, many, or a class for an expanded clone.

v_call: TRBV20-1; clone_size: -; j_call: TRBJ2-1; d_call: -; cdr3_aa: CSAQTGGEQFF; cdr3_nt: TGCAGTGCCCAGACTGGAGGTGAGCAGTTCTTC
v_call: TRBV4-1; clone_size: -; j_call: TRBJ1-1; d_call: -; cdr3_aa: CASSQPRQATEAFF; cdr3_nt: TGCGCCAGCAGCCAACCTAGACAGGCCACTGAAGCTTTCTTT
v_call: TRBV19; clone_size: -; j_call: TRBJ2-1; d_call: TRBD2; cdr3_aa: CASTKAGGPYNEQFF; cdr3_nt: TGTGCCAGTACTAAAGCGGGGGGGCCCTACAATGAGCAGTTCTTC
v_call: TRBV7-8; clone_size: -; j_call: TRBJ2-3; d_call: TRBD2; cdr3_aa: CASSLGVSGGAGDTQYF; cdr3_nt: TGTGCCAGCAGCTTAGGGGTTAGCGGGGGGGCAGGAGATACGCAGTATTTT
v_call: TRBV10-3; clone_size: -; j_call: TRBJ1-5; d_call: -; cdr3_aa: CAISEVARGNQPQHF; cdr3_nt: TGTGCCATCAGTGAGGTTGCACGGGGTAATCAGCCCCAGCATTTT
v_call: TRBV7-9; clone_size: -; j_call: TRBJ1-2; d_call: TRBD1; cdr3_aa: CASSSTGGANGYTF; cdr3_nt: TGTGCCAGCAGCTCTACAGGGGGCGCGAATGGCTACACCTTC
v_call: TRBV6-6; clone_size: -; j_call: TRBJ1-2; d_call: -; cdr3_aa: CASRRETSYGYTF; cdr3_nt: TGTGCCAGCAGACGGGAGACCTCCTATGGCTACACCTTC
v_call: TRBV5-1; clone_size: -; j_call: TRBJ1-2; d_call: -; cdr3_aa: CASSLEASGYTF; cdr3_nt: TGCGCCAGCAGCTTGGAGGCTAGTGGCTACACCTTC
v_call: TRBV7-7; clone_size: -; j_call: TRBJ2-1; d_call: -; cdr3_aa: CASSLGQGDVNEQFF; cdr3_nt: TGTGCCAGCAGCTTAGGGCAGGGCGACGTCAATGAGCAGTTCTTC
v_call: TRBV7-8; clone_size: -; j_call: TRBJ1-1; d_call: -; cdr3_aa: CASRGHWTEAFF; cdr3_nt: TGTGCCAGCCGCGGACATTGGACTGAAGCTTTCTTT
v_call: TRBV6-1; clone_size: -; j_call: TRBJ1-5; d_call: TRBD1; cdr3_aa: CASSEAVGGRGNQPQHF; cdr3_nt: TGTGCCAGCAGTGAAGCGGTAGGGGGCAGGGGCAATCAGCCCCAGCATTTT
v_call: TRBV7-9; clone_size: -; j_call: TRBJ1-2; d_call: -; cdr3_aa: CSSSLDSYGYTF; cdr3_nt: TGTTCCAGCAGCTTAGACTCCTATGGCTACACCTTC
v_call: TRBV30; clone_size: -; j_call: TRBJ1-2; d_call: -; cdr3_aa: CAWGSYGYTF; cdr3_nt: TGTGCCTGGGGCTCCTATGGCTACACCTTC
v_call: TRBV7-2; clone_size: few; j_call: TRBJ1-3; d_call: -; cdr3_aa: CASSSSGTVYSGNTIYF; cdr3_nt: TGTGCCAGCAGCTCGAGCGGGACGGTATACTCTGGAAACACCATATATTTT
v_call: TRBV12-5; clone_size: -; j_call: TRBJ2-1; d_call: -; cdr3_aa: CASGGLYNEQFF; cdr3_nt: TGTGCTAGCGGAGGACTCTACAATGAGCAGTTCTTC
v_call: TRBV6-6; clone_size: -; j_call: TRBJ2-5; d_call: TRBD2; cdr3_aa: CASADGGARETQYF; cdr3_nt: TGTGCCTCCGCCGACGGGGGGGCCAGAGAGACCCAGTACTTC
v_call: TRBV2; clone_size: -; j_call: TRBJ2-1; d_call: TRBD2; cdr3_aa: CASNPDKLAGVNEQFF; cdr3_nt: TGTGCCAGCAATCCAGATAAACTGGCGGGGGTCAATGAGCAGTTCTTC
v_call: TRBV2; clone_size: -; j_call: TRBJ2-7; d_call: -; cdr3_aa: CASSERQGTYEQYF; cdr3_nt: TGTGCCAGCAGTGAGCGTCAGGGGACCTACGAGCAGTACTTC
v_call: TRBV7-3; clone_size: -; j_call: TRBJ2-3; d_call: TRBD1; cdr3_aa: CASSDGTGSTDTQYF; cdr3_nt: TGTGCCAGCAGCGACGGGACAGGGTCCACAGATACGCAGTATTTT
v_call: TRBV28; clone_size: -; j_call: TRBJ2-1; d_call: -; cdr3_aa: CASSLPGESRYNEQFF; cdr3_nt: TGTGCCAGCAGTTTACCTGGGGAGTCTCGCTACAATGAGCAGTTCTTC